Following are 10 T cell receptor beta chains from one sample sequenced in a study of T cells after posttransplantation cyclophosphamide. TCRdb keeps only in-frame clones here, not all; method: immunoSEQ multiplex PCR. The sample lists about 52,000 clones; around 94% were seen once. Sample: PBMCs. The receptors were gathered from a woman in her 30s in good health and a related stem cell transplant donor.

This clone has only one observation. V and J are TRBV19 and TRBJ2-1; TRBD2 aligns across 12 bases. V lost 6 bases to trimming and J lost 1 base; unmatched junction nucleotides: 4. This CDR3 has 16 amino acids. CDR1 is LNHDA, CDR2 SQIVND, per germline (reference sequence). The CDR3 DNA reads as TGTGCCAGTAGACTAGCGGGGGGCGGGTCCTACAATGAGCAGTTCTTC. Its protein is CASRLAGGGSYNEQFF.

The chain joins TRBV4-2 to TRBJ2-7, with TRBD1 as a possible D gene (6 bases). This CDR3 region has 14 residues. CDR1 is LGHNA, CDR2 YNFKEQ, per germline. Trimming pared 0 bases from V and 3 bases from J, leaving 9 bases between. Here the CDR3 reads CASSQEGADYEQYF. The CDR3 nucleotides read TGTGCCAGCAGCCAAGAGGGGGCCGACTACGAGCAGTACTTC.

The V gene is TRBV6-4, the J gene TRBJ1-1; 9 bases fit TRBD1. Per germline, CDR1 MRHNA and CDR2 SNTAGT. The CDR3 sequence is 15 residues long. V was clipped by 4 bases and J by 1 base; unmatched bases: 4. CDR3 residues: CASSASGQGNTEAFF. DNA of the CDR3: TGTGCCAGCAGTGCCTCGGGACAGGGGAACACTGAAGCTTTCTTT.

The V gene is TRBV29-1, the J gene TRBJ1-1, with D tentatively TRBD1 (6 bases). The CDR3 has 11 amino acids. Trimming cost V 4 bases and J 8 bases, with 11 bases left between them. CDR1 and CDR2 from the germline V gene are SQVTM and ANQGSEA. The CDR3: CSVVGQGEAFF. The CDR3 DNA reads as TGCAGCGTTGTTGGGCAGGGGGAAGCTTTCTTT.

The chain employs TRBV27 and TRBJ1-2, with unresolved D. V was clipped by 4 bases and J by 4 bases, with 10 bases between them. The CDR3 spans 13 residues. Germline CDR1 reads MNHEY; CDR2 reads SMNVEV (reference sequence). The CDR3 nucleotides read TGTGCCAGCAGTTATGCGGGCACCTATGGCTACACCTTC. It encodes CASSYAGTYGYTF.

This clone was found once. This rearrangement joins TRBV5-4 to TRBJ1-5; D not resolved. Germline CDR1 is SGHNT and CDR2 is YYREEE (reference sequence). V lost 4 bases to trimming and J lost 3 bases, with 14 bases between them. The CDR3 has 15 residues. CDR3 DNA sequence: TGTGCCAGCAGCCTAACGCCCGGACTCAATCAGCCCCAGCATTTT. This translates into CASSLTPGLNQPQHF. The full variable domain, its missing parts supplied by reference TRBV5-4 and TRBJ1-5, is ETGVTQSPTHLIKTRGQQVTLRCSSQSGHNTVSWYQQALGQGPQFIFQYYREEENGRGNFPPRFSGLQFPNYSSELNVNALELDDSALYLCASSLTPGLNQPQHFGDGTRLSIL.

In nucleotides, the CDR3 is TGTGCCAGCAGCGTAGCTACGGGCTCCTACGAGCAGTACTTC. It encodes CASSVATGSYEQYF. V is TRBV9 and J is TRBJ2-7; D gene unclear. Trimming pared 0 bases from V and 0 bases from J, leaving 7 bases between. This CDR3 is built from 14 residues. From germline, CDR1 is SGDLS and CDR2 YYNGEE. Combining the CDR3 with reference TRBV9 and TRBJ2-7 gives the whole variable domain DSGVTQTPKHLITATGQRVTLRCSPRSGDLSVYWYQQSLDQGLQFLIQYYNGEERAKGNILERFSAQQFPDLHSELNLSSLELGDSALYFCASSVATGSYEQYFGPGTRLTVT.

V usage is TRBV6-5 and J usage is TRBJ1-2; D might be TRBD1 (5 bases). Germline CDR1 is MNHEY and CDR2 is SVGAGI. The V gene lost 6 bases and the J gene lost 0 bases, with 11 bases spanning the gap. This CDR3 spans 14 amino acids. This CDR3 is CASRSDRANYGYTF. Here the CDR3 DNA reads TGTGCCAGCAGGTCCGACAGAGCTAACTATGGCTACACCTTC.

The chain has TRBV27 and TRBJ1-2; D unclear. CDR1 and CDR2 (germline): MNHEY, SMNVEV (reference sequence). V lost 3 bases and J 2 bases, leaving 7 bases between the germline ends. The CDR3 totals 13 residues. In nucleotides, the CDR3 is TGTGCCAGCAGTTTGAGTCCGAACTATGGCTACACCTTC. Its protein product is CASSLSPNYGYTF.

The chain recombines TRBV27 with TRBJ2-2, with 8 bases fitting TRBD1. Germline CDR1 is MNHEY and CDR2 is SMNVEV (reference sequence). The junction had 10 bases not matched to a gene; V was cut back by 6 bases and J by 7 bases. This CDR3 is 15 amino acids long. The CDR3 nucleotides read TGTGCCAGCAGACCAATCACAGGGGGAGGCGGGGAGCTGTTTTTT. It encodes CASRPITGGGGELFF.